A single sample gave rise to the 17 T cell receptor beta chains below, sequenced in a study of T-cell reconstitution after alpha-beta-depleted transplantation in children. The library targeted TCRbeta and was prepared with unique molecular identifiers. TCRdb ran MiXCR on the PCR reads and lists one entry per CDR3 protein. The data contain approximately 400,000 distinct CDR3 sequences, under 13% of them singletons. The sample here was PBMCs from the stem cell graft donor, taken from the stem cell graft. The receptors were sampled from a human donor who donated a stem cell graft to a child with acute myeloid leukemia.

This clonotype appeared many times. V usage is TRBV27 and J usage is TRBJ2-1; TRBD1 aligns across 10 bases. The germline CDR1 and CDR2 sequences are MNHEY and SMNVEV (reference sequence). V lost 6 bases, J lost 6 bases, and 14 bases stayed unmatched. The CDR3 consists of 17 residues. The CDR3 loop reads CASSVGDRGWGPNEQFF. The CDR3 nucleotides read TGTGCCAGCAGCGTTGGGGACAGGGGATGGGGTCCCAATGAGCAGTTCTTC.

As for this clonotype: One junction end does not reproduce the germline sequence, and a read error may be involved. The chain recombines TRBV6-1 with TRBJ1-1; D is unclear. The germline V gene encodes CDR1 MNHNS and CDR2 SASEGT. CDR3 length: 15 residues. CDR3 sequence reads: CASSVTMGGNTEAFF. In nucleotides, the CDR3 is TGTGCCAGTAGTGTTACGATGGGCGGGAACACTGAAGCTTTCTTT.

This chain links TRBV5-4 with TRBJ2-5, with 10 positions matching TRBD2. CDR3 length equals 15 residues. With 4 bases clipped from V and 5 bases from J, the junction kept 8 bases outside the gene matches. Germline V gene data show CDR1 as SGHNT and CDR2 as YYREEE (reference sequence). The CDR3 loop is CASSASGGAGETQYF. The CDR3 DNA reads TGTGCCAGCAGCGCAAGCGGGGGGGCCGGTGAGACCCAGTACTTC.

At least ten counts were recorded for this clonotype. The chain uses TRBV30 and TRBJ1-3; weak D call: TRBD1 (5 bases). Germline V gives CDR1 GTSNPN, CDR2 SVGIG (reference sequence). Trimming left V 4 bases short and J 0 bases short, with 16 bases between. The CDR3 is made up of 16 amino acids. CDR3 loop: CAWTAPGPFSGNTIYF. CDR3 nucleotides: TGTGCCTGGACAGCACCGGGACCGTTCTCTGGAAACACCATATATTTT. The full variable domain, in which reference TRBV30 and TRBJ1-3 provide the parts outside the CDR3, is SQTIHQWPATLVQPVGSPLSLECTVEGTSNPNLYWYRQAAGRGLQLLFYSVGIGQISSEVPQNLSASRPQDRQFILSSKKLLLSDSGFYLCAWTAPGPFSGNTIYFGEGSWLTVV.

This clonotype occurred a few times. The rearrangement uses TRBV20-1 and TRBJ2-7, with 12 bases identical to TRBD2. From germline, CDR1 is DFQATT and CDR2 SNEGSKA (reference sequence). This CDR3 comprises 15 residues. J was trimmed by 4 bases and V by 3 bases; bases with no gene match: 7. The CDR3 reads CSASALAGGRYEQYF. The CDR3 DNA is TGCAGTGCTAGTGCGCTAGCGGGAGGGCGGTACGAGCAGTACTTC.

The chain uses TRBV18 and TRBJ1-1; D may be TRBD1 (6 bases). Germline assignment: CDR1 KGHSH and CDR2 LQKENI. The CDR3 totals 15 residues. Trimming cost V 6 bases and J 3 bases, with 17 bases left between them. The CDR3 spells CASSPQTGLDTEAFF. For the CDR3, the DNA is TGTGCCAGCTCCCCCCAAACAGGGTTAGACACTGAAGCTTTCTTT. The variable domain in full, with the rest retrieved from reference TRBV18 and TRBJ1-1, is NAGVMQNPRHLVRRRGQEARLRCSPMKGHSHVYWYRQLPEEGLKFMVYLQKENIIDESGMPKERFSAEFPKEGPSILRIQQVVRGDSAAYFCASSPQTGLDTEAFFGQGTRLTVV.

This clonotype appeared a few times. This sequence joins TRBV20-1 and TRBJ2-5; tentative D call: TRBD2 (5 bases). In germline, CDR1 is DFQATT, CDR2 SNEGSKA (reference sequence). Trimming pared 3 bases from V and 2 bases from J, leaving 10 bases between. The CDR3 runs to 13 residues. CDR3 residues: CSASRGGQETQYF. CDR3 nucleotides: TGCAGTGCTAGTCGCGGAGGTCAAGAGACCCAGTACTTC.

A few counts support this clonotype. The chain combines TRBV7-2 with TRBJ2-5; 8 positions agree with TRBD1. CDR1 is SGHTA and CDR2 is FQGNSA in the germline V gene. Trimming removed 5 bases from V and 4 bases from J; junction bases left unmatched: 9. This CDR3 region has 15 residues. The CDR3 DNA reads TGTGCCAGCAGCCGAAACCAGGGGGCAGGAGAGACCCAGTACTTC. Translating gives CASSRNQGAGETQYF.

The J gene is TRBJ2-1, the V gene TRBV9; TRBD1 might be the D (6 bases). Germline V gene sequence: CDR1 SGDLS, CDR2 YYNGEE. This CDR3 spans 12 amino acids. V was trimmed by 0 bases and J by 16 bases, leaving 14 bases between them. The CDR3 DNA is TGTGCCAGCAGCGTAGGGGACCAGGGGCCTTTCTTC. As protein: CASSVGDQGPFF.

This clonotype has just a few counts. The CDR3 here is CASSYDRGGKTEAFF. CDR3 bases: TGTGCCAGCAGCTACGACAGGGGAGGGAAAACTGAAGCTTTCTTT. The chain recombines TRBV7-4 with TRBJ1-1, with TRBD1 matching over 8 bases. V shed 4 bases and J 5 bases; nucleotides not matched to a gene: 9. The CDR3 covers 15 residues. CDR1 SGHVT and CDR2 SQSDAQ come from the germline V gene.

This clonotype appeared many times. Here the CDR3 reads CASSPRGLPSTDTQYF. CDR3 sequence (DNA): TGTGCCAGCAGCCCGAGGGGACTACCTAGCACAGATACGCAGTATTTT. The V call is TRBV5-5, the J call TRBJ2-3; 7 bases fit TRBD2. The CDR3 has 16 amino acids. Germline CDR1 is SGHKS and CDR2 is YYEKEE (reference sequence). After removal of 4 bases from V and 0 bases from J, the junction contained 8 bases not matched to a gene. Drawing the rest from reference TRBV5-5 and TRBJ2-3, the complete variable domain is DAGVTQSPTHLIKTRGQQVTLRCSPISGHKSVSWYQQVLGQGPQFIFQYYEKEERGRGNFPDRFSARQFPNYSSELNVNALLLGDSALYLCASSPRGLPSTDTQYFGPGTRLTVL.

The chain is built from TRBV5-1 and TRBJ2-1, with 9 bases lining up with TRBD1. The CDR3 contains 15 residues. V lost 1 base to trimming and J lost 7 bases; unmatched junction nucleotides: 6. The germline gives CDR1 SGHRS, CDR2 YFSETQ. DNA of the CDR3: TGCGCCAGCAGCTTGTTAGGGACAGGGTATAATGAGCAGTTCTTC. Its translation: CASSLLGTGYNEQFF. Full variable domain (missing parts from reference TRBV5-1 and TRBJ2-1): KAGVTQTPRYLIKTRGQQVTLSCSPISGHRSVSWYQQTPGQGLQFLFEYFSETQRNKGNFPGRFSGRQFSNSRSEMNVSTLELGDSALYLCASSLLGTGYNEQFFGPGTRLTVL.

This chain links TRBV5-8 with TRBJ2-7; D call uncertain. V lost 4 bases and J lost 7, with 12 bases in between. This CDR3 region has 12 residues. The germline V gene has CDR1 SGHTS and CDR2 YDEGEE. The CDR3 is CASSPGGLEQYV. The CDR3 nucleotides read TGTGCCAGCAGCCCCGGTGGTTTGGAGCAGTACGTC.

The chain employs TRBV5-1 and TRBJ2-6, with unresolved D. The CDR3 contains 16 residues. The germline V gene has CDR1 SGHRS and CDR2 YFSETQ. With 0 bases removed from V and 0 bases from J, the gap between germline ends came to 7 bases. CDR3 DNA sequence: TGCGCCAGCAGCTTGGCCTCCACCTCTGGGGCCAACGTCCTGACTTTC. The encoded protein is CASSLASTSGANVLTF.

V is TRBV5-1 and J is TRBJ1-2; 7 bases agree with TRBD1. V lost 4 bases and J lost 0; bases outside the gene matches: 12. The CDR3 runs 17 residues. Germline V gives CDR1 SGHRS, CDR2 YFSETQ. CDR3 sequence (DNA): TGCGCCAGCAGCCGAACCCTACAGGGGAGTGCTAACTATGGCTACACCTTC. The encoded protein is CASSRTLQGSANYGYTF.

Notes on this clonotype: Since a much larger clone is just one base distant, this may be a read error. The chain links TRBV7-8 to TRBJ2-2; D might be TRBD2 (5 bases). The CDR3 is 17 residues long. The germline gives CDR1 SGHVS, CDR2 FQNEAQ. The CDR3 DNA reads TGTGCCACCAGCTTAATCAGCGGACGGAGCTACACCGGGGAGCTGTTTTTT. Translating gives CATSLISGRSYTGELFF.

A few counts support this clonotype. The rearrangement joins TRBV11-2 to TRBJ2-5; D may be TRBD1 (6 bases). Germline V CDR1 and CDR2: SGHAT, FQNNGV. The CDR3 has 17 amino acids. Trimming pared 1 base from V and 5 bases from J, leaving 20 bases between. The CDR3 region is CASSLGPVVFQGETQYF. CDR3 DNA: TGTGCCAGCAGCTTAGGACCAGTGGTGTTCCAGGGGGAGACCCAGTACTTC.